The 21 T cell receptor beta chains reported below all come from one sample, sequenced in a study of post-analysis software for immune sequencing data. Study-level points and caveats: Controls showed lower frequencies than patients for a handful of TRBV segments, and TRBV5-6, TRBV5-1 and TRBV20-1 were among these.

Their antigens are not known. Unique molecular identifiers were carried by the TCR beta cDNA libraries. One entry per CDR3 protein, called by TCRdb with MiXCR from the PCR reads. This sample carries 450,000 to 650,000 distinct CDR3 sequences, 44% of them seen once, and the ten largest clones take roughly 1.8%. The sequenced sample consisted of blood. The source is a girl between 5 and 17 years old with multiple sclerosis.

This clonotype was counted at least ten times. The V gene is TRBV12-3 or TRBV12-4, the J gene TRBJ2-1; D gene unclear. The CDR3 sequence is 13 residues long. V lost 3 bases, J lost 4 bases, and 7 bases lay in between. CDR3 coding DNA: TGTGCCAGCAGTTTGACCCTTTACAATGAGCAGTTCTTC. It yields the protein CASSLTLYNEQFF.

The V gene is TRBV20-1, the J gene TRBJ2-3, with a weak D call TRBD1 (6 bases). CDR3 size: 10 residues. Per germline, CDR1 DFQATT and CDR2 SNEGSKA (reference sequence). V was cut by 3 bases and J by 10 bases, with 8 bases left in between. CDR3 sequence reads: CSASKGAQYF. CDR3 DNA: TGCAGTGCTAGCAAGGGGGCGCAGTATTTT.

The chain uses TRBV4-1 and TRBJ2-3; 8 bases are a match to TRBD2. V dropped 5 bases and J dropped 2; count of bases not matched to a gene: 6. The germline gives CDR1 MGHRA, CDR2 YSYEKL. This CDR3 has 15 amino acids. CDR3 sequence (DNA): TGCGCCAGCAGCTTACGGACTAGCTACACAGATACGCAGTATTTT. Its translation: CASSLRTSYTDTQYF.

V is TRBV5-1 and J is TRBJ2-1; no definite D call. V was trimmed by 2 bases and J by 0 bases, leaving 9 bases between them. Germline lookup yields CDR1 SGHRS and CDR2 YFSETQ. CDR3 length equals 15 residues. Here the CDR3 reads CASSFKLSSYNEQFF. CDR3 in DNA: TGCGCCAGCAGCTTTAAACTAAGCTCCTACAATGAGCAGTTCTTC.

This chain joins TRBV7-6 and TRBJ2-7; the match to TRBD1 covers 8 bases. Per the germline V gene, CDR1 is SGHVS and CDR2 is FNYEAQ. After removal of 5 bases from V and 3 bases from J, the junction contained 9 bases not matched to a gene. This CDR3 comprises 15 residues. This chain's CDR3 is CASSVGQGGLYEQYF. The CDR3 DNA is TGTGCCAGCAGCGTAGGACAGGGAGGACTCTACGAGCAGTACTTC.

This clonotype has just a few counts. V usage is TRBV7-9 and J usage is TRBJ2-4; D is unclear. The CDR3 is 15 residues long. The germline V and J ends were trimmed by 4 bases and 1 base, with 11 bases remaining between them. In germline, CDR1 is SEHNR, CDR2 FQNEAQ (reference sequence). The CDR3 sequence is CASSSGWQAKNIQYF. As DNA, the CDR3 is TGTGCCAGCAGCTCGGGCTGGCAGGCCAAAAACATTCAGTACTTC.

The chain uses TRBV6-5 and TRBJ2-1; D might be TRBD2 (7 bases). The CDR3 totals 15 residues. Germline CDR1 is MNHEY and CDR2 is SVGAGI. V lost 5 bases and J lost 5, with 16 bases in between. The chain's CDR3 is CASSREGETDNEQFF. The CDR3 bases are TGTGCCAGCAGTAGGGAGGGGGAGACCGACAATGAGCAGTTCTTC.

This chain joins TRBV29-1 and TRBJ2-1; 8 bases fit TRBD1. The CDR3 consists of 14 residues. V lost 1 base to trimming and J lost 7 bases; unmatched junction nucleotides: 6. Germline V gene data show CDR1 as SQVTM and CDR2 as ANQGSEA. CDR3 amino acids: CSVEGQRTGNEQFF. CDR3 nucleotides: TGCAGCGTTGAAGGGCAGAGGACAGGGAATGAGCAGTTCTTC.

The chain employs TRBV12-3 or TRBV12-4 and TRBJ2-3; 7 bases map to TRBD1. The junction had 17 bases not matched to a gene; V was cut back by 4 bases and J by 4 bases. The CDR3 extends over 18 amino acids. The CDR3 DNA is TGTGCCAGCAGTTCTTTGGAGAGGGGCAGACAGGGAGCAGATACGCAGTATTTT. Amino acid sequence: CASSSLERGRQGADTQYF.

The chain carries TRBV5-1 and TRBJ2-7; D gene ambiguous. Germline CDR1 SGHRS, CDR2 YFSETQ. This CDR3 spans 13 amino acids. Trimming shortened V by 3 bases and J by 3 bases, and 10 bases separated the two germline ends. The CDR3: CASSSPDGYEQYF. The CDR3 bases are TGCGCCAGCAGCTCGCCGGACGGCTACGAGCAGTACTTC. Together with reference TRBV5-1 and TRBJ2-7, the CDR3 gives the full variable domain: KAGVTQTPRYLIKTRGQQVTLSCSPISGHRSVSWYQQTPGQGLQFLFEYFSETQRNKGNFPGRFSGRQFSNSRSEMNVSTLELGDSALYLCASSSPDGYEQYFGPGTRLTVT.

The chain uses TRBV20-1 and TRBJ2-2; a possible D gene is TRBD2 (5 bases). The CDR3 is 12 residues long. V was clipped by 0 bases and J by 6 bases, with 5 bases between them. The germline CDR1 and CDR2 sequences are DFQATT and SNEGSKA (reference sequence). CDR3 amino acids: CSAREGAGELFF. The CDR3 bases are TGCAGTGCTAGAGAGGGAGCCGGGGAGCTGTTTTTT.

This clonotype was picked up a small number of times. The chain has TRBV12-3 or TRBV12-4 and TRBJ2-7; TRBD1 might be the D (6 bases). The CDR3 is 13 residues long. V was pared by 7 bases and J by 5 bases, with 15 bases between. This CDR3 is CASTSGEFNEQYF. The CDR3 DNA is TGTGCCAGCACCTCAGGGGAATTCAACGAGCAGTACTTC.

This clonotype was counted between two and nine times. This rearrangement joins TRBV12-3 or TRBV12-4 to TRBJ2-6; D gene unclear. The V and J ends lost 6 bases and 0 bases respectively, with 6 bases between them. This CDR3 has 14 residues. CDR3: CASSPVSGANVLTF. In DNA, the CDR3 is TGTGCCAGCAGCCCGGTCTCTGGGGCCAACGTCCTGACTTTC.

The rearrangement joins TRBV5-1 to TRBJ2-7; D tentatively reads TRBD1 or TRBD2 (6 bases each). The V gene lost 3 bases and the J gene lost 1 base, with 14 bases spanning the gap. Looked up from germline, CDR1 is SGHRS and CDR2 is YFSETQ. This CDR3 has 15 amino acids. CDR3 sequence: CASSWGWRGSYEQYF. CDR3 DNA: TGCGCCAGCAGCTGGGGGTGGAGGGGGTCCTACGAGCAGTACTTC.

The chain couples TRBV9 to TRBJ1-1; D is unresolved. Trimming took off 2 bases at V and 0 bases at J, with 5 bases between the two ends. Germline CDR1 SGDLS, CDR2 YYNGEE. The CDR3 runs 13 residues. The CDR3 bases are TGTGCCAGCAGCGTGTTGGTGAACACTGAAGCTTTCTTT. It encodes CASSVLVNTEAFF.

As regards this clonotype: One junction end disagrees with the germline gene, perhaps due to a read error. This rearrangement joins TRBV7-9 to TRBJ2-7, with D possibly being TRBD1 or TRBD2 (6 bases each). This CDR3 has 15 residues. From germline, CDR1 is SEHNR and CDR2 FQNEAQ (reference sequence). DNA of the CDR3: TGTGCCAGCAGCGTAGCTGGAGGGGGGACTTACGAGCAGTACTTC. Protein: CASSVAGGGTYEQYF. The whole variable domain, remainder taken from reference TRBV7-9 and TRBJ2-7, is DTGVSQNPRHKITKRGQNVTFRCDPISEHNRLYWYRQTLGQGPEFLTYFQNEAQLEKSRLLSDRFSAERPKGSFSTLEIQRTEQGDSAMYLCASSVAGGGTYEQYFGPGTRLTVT.

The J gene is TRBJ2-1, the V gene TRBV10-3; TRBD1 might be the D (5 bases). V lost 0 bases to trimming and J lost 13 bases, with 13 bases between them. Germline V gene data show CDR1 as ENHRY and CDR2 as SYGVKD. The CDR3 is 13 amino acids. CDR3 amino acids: CAISESPQGQQFF. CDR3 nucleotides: TGTGCCATCAGTGAGTCACCCCAGGGTCAACAGTTCTTC.

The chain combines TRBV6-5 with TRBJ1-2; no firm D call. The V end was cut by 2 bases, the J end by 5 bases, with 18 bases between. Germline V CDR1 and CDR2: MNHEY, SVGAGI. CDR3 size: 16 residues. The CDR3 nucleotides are TGTGCCAGCAGTTACACGCCTCGCGGGGTCTCATATGGCTACACCTTC. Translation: CASSYTPRGVSYGYTF.

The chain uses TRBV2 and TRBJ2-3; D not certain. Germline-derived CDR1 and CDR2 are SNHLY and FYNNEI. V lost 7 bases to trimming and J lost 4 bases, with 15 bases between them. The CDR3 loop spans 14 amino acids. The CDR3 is CASIPGPAPDTQYF. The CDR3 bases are TGTGCCAGCATTCCGGGTCCCGCCCCAGATACGCAGTATTTT.

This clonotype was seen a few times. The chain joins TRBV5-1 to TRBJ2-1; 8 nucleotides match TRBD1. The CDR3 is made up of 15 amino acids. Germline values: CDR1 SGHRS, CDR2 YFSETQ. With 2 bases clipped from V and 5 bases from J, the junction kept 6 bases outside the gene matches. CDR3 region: CASSFRTGNHNEQFF. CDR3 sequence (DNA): TGCGCCAGCAGCTTTAGGACAGGGAACCACAATGAGCAGTTCTTC.

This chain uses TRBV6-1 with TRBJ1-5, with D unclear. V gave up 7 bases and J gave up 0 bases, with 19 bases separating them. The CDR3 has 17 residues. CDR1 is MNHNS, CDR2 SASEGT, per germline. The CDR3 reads CASTVRPTLFSNQPQHF. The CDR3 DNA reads TGTGCCAGCACGGTCAGACCGACCCTTTTTAGCAATCAGCCCCAGCATTTT.